Listed below are T cell receptor beta chains from one sample, sequenced in a study of CXCR3-negative and CXCR3-positive naive CD8 T cells. Reanalyzing the 5' RACE reads, TCRdb keeps one entry per CDR3 protein, without DNA. The sample data list over 100,000 distinct CDR3 sequences. Specimen: naive CXCR3- CD8+ T cells from blood. Source of these receptors: a human donor in good health. Some clones in this sample may be carry-over from other donors' samples. The CDR3 runs from the conserved cysteine through the conserved F or W.

J | V | CDR3
TRBJ2-7 | TRBV19 | CASSPSSGETYEQYF
TRBJ2-1 | TRBV7-8 | CASSLEGRGLYNEQFF
TRBJ1-2 | TRBV12-3/TRBV12-4 | CASSRATANGYTF
TRBJ2-1 | TRBV29-1 | CSVGGDNYNEQFF
TRBJ2-7 | TRBV4-1 | CASSQERSAQFYEQYF
TRBJ2-1 | TRBV2 | CASSDAAGVYNEQFF
TRBJ2-1 | TRBV6-1 | CASSEAPGGSYNEQFF
TRBJ2-3 | TRBV7-9 | CASSSRTGRTDTQYF
TRBJ2-7 | TRBV10-3 | CAISEGDRVSYEQYF
TRBJ2-7 | TRBV2 | CASSAIPYEQYF
TRBJ2-3 | TRBV27 | CASSSRGTDTQYF
TRBJ2-1 | TRBV7-2 | CASSSPKGLAGVSSYNEQFF
TRBJ2-3 | TRBV30 | CACWTLDSIDTQYF
TRBJ2-3 | TRBV15 | CATSREGIGGSTDTQYF
TRBJ1-1 | TRBV7-8 | CASSLVGESEAFF
TRBJ2-7 | TRBV20-1 | CSATGTSQPSYEQYF
TRBJ2-7 | TRBV28 | CASRPSGQNYEQYF
TRBJ2-7 | TRBV10-3 | CAISDRDFYEQYF
TRBJ2-7 | TRBV4-1 | CASSLGAGSYEQYF
TRBJ2-5 | TRBV5-1 | CASSSADRRGETQYF
TRBJ2-5 | TRBV29-1 | CSVWGAPGQGGGETQYF
TRBJ2-5 | TRBV6-2/TRBV6-3 | CASTQPTGPQETQYF